This TCR beta chain was recovered during a study of post-analysis software for immune sequencing data. Study-wide findings and caveats: Strong same-batch co-clustering of samples appeared with F measure clustering.

This clonotype was seen more than once but under ten times. Its antigen remains unidentified. Each TCR beta cDNA library carried unique molecular identifiers. Input amounts of about 0.95 to 10 million T cells were used. These gave about 500,000 cDNA molecules, so each molecule approximated one T cell. One entry per CDR3 protein results from TCRdb running MiXCR on the PCR reads. This table holds hundreds of thousands of distinct CDR3 sequences, approximately 59% found once. The sample comprised blood. The clonotype originates from a girl aged 2 to 9 with multiple sclerosis.

CDR3 in DNA: TGTGCCTTAGAGCGGGAGGGGATGAATGAGCAGTTCTTC. As protein: CALEREGMNEQFF. This rearrangement joins TRBV30 to TRBJ2-1, with 10 bases identical to TRBD2. The junction had 7 bases not matched to a gene; V was cut back by 7 bases and J by 7 bases. CDR1 is GTSNPN and CDR2 is SVGIG in the germline V gene (reference sequence). The CDR3 consists of 13 residues.